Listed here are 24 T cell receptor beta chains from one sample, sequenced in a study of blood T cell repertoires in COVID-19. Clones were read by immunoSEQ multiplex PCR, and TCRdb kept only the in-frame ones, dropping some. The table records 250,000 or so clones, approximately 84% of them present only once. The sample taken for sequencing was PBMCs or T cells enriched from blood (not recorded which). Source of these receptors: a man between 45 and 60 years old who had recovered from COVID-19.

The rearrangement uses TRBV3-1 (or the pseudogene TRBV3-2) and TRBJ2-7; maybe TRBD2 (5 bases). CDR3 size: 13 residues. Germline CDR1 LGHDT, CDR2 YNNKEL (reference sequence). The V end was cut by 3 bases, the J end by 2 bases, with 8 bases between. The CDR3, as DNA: TGTGCCAGCAGCCAGAGAGGGACCTACGAGCAGTACTTC. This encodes CASSQRGTYEQYF.

CDR3 sequence: CASSPTLGLAENEQFF. CDR3 coding DNA: TGTGCCAGCTCACCAACGTTGGGACTAGCGGAGAATGAGCAGTTCTTC. This chain joins TRBV18 and TRBJ2-1; TRBD2 matches at 11 bases. Germline V gene lookup returns CDR1 KGHSH and CDR2 LQKENI. This CDR3 spans 16 amino acids. V dropped 2 bases and J dropped 7; count of bases not matched to a gene: 7. The variable domain in full, completed from reference TRBV18 and TRBJ2-1, reads NAGVMQNPRHLVRRRGQEARLRCSPMKGHSHVYWYRQLPEEGLKFMVYLQKENIIDESGMPKERFSAEFPKEGPSILRIQQVVRGDSAAYFCASSPTLGLAENEQFFGPGTRLTVL.

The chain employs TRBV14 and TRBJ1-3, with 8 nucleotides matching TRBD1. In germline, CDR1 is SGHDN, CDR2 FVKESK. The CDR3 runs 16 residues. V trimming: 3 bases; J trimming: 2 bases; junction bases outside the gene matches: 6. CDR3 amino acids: CASSHRTGITGNTIYF. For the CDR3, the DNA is TGTGCCAGCAGCCATCGGACAGGGATAACTGGAAACACCATATATTTT. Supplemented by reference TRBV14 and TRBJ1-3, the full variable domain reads EAGVTQFPSHSVIEKGQTVTLRCDPISGHDNLYWYRRVMGKEIKFLLHFVKESKQDESGMPNNRFLAERTGGTYSTLKVQPAELEDSGVYFCASSHRTGITGNTIYFGEGSWLTVV.

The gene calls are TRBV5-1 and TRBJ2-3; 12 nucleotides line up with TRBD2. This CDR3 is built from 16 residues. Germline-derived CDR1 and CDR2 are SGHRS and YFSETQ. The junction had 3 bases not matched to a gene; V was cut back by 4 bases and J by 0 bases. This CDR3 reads CASSPGLAGSTDTQYF. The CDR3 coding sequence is TGCGCCAGCAGCCCTGGACTAGCGGGGAGCACAGATACGCAGTATTTT.

The CDR3 DNA sequence: TGTGCCAGCAGGGGGGCTGCCGGAAACACCATATATTTT. It is translated as CASRGAAGNTIYF. V and J are TRBV27 and TRBJ1-3; D might be TRBD1 (6 bases). CDR3 length equals 13 residues. The germline CDR1 and CDR2 sequences are MNHEY and SMNVEV (reference sequence). Trimming removed 6 bases from V and 4 bases from J, with 10 bases in between.

As DNA, the CDR3 is TGTGCCAGTAGTTTCCGGACAGCCTCTGGGGCCAACGTCCTGACTTTC. Protein product: CASSFRTASGANVLTF. This chain joins TRBV19 and TRBJ2-6, with D perhaps matching TRBD1 (6 bases). From germline, CDR1 is LNHDA and CDR2 SQIVND (reference sequence). Trimming removed 5 bases from V and 0 bases from J, with 11 bases in between. The CDR3 loop spans 16 amino acids.

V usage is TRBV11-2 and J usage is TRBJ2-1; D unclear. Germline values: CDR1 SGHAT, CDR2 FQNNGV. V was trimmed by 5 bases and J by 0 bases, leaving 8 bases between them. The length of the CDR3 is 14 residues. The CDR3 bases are TGTGCCAGCAGCCCGGAGAGCTCCTACAATGAGCAGTTCTTC. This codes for CASSPESSYNEQFF. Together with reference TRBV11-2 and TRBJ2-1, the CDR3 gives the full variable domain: EAGVAQSPRYKIIEKRQSVAFWCNPISGHATLYWYQQILGQGPKLLIQFQNNGVVDDSQLPKDRFSAERLKGVDSTLKIQPAKLEDSAVYLCASSPESSYNEQFFGPGTRLTVL.

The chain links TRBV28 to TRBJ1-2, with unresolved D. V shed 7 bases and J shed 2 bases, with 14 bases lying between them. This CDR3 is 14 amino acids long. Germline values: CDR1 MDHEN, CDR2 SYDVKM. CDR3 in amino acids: CASNSVAGNYGYTF. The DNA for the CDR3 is TGTGCCAGCAATAGTGTGGCAGGCAACTATGGCTACACCTTC.

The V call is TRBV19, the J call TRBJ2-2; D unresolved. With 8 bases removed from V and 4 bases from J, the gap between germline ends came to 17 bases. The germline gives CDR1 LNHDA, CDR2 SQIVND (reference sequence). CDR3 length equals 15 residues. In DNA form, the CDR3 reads TGTGCCAGTTCCCCGGGTCGGCTGGGCACCGGGGAGCTGTTTTTT. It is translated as CASSPGRLGTGELFF.

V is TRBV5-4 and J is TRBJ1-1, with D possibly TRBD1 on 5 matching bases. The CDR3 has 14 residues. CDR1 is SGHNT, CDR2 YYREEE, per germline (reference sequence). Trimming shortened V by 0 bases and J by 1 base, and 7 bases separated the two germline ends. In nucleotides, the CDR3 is TGTGCCAGCAGCTTGGCAGGGTCGAACACTGAAGCTTTCTTT. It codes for CASSLAGSNTEAFF.

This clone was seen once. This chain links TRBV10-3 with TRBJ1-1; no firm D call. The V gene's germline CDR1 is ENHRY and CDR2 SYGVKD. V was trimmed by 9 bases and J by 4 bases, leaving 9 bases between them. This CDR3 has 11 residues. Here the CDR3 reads CAIRRSTEAFF. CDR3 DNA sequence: TGTGCCATTCGACGGAGCACTGAAGCTTTCTTT.

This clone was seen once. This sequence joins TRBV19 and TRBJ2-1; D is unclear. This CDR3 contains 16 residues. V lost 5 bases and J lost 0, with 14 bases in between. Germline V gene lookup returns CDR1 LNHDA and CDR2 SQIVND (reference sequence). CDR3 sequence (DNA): TGTGCCAGTAGTCTCCCTTGGCACGACTCCTACAATGAGCAGTTCTTC. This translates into CASSLPWHDSYNEQFF.

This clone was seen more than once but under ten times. This CDR3 is CAISESLDTEAFF. The CDR3 bases are TGTGCCATCAGTGAGTCTTTAGACACTGAAGCTTTCTTT. V and J are TRBV10-3 and TRBJ1-1; D gene uncertain. Trimming left V 0 bases short and J 3 bases short, with 5 bases between. The germline V gene has CDR1 ENHRY and CDR2 SYGVKD. This CDR3 region has 13 residues.

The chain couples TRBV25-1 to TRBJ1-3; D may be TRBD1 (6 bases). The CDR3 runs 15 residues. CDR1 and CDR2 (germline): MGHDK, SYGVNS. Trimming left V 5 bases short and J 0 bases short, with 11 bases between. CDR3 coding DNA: TGTGCCAGCAGTCCGAGGGGGATCTCTGGAAACACCATATATTTT. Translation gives CASSPRGISGNTIYF.

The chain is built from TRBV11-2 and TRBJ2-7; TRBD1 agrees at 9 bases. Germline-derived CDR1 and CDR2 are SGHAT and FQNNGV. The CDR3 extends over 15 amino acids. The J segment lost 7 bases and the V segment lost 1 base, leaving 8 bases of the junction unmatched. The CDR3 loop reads CASSLGWDRAWEQYF. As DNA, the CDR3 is TGTGCCAGCAGCTTAGGTTGGGACAGGGCATGGGAGCAGTACTTC.

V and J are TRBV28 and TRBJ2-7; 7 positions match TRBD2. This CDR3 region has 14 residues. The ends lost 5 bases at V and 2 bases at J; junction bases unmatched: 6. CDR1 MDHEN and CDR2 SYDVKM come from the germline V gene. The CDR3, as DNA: TGTGCCAGCAGTCGCGGGGGATTTCCCTACGAGCAGTACTTC. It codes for CASSRGGFPYEQYF.

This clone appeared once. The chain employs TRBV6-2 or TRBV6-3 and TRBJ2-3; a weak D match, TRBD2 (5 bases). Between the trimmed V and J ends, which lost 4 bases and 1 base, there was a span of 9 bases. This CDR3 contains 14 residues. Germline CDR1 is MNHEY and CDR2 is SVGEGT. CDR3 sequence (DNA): TGTGCCAGCAGTTCCAAGCGGCGCACAGATACGCAGTATTTT. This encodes CASSSKRRTDTQYF.

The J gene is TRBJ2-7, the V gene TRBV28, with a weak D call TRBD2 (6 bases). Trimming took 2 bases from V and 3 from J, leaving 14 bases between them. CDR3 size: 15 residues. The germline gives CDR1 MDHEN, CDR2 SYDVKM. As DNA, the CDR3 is TGTGCCAGCAGTTTACCGGGGACTGGGCTCTACGAGCAGTACTTC. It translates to CASSLPGTGLYEQYF.

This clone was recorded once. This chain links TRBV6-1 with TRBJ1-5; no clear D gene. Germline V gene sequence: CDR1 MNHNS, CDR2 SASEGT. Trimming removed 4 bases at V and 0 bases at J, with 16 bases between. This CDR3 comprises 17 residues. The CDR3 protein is CASSARTASYSNQPQHF. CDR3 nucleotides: TGTGCCAGCAGTGCGCGAACAGCATCATATAGCAATCAGCCCCAGCATTTT.

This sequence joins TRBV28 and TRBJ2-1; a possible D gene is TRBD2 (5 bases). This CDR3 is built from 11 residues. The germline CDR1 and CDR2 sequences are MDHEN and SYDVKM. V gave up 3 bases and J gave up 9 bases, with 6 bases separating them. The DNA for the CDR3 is TGTGCCAGCAGTTTTAGCGCTGAGCAGTTCTTC. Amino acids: CASSFSAEQFF. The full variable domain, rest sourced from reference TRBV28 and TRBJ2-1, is DVKVTQSSRYLVKRTGEKVFLECVQDMDHENMFWYRQDPGLGLRLIYFSYDVKMKEKGDIPEGYSVSREKKERFSLILESASTNQTSMYLCASSFSAEQFFGPGTRLTVL.

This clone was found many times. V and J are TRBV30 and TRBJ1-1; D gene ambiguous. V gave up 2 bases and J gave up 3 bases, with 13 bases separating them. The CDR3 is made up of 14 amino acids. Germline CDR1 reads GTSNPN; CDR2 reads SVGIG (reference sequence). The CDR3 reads CAWSNSALDTEAFF. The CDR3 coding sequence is TGTGCCTGGAGTAATTCCGCCCTAGACACTGAAGCTTTCTTT.

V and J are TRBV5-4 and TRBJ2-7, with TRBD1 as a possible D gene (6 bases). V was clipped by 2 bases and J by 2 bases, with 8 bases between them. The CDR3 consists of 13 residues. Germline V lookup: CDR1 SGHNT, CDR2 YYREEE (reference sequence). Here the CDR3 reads CASSFGQPYEQYF. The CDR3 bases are TGTGCCAGCAGCTTCGGACAGCCCTACGAGCAGTACTTC.

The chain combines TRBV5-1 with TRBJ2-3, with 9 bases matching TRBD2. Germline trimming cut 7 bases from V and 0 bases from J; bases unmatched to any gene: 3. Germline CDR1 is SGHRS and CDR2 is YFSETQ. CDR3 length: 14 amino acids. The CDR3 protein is CASRLAASTDTQYF. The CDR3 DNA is TGCGCCAGCCGACTAGCGGCTAGCACAGATACGCAGTATTTT.

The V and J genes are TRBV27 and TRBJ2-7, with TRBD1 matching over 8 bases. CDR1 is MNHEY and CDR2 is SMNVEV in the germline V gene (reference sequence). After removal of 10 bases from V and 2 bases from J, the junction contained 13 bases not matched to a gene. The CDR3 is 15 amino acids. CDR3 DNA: TGTGCCACCAAAGGACAGGGCTCAGGTCCCTACGAGCAGTACTTC. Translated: CATKGQGSGPYEQYF.